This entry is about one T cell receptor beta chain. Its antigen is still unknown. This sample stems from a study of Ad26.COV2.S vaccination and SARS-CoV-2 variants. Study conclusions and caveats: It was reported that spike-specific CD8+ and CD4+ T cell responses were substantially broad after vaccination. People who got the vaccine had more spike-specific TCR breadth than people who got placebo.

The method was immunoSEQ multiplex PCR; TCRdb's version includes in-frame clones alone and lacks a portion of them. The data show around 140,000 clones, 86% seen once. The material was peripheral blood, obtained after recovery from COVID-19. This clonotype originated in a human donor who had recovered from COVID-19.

CDR3 sequence (DNA): TGCGCCAGCAGCTCCGACGACAGGGGGAACACTGAAGCTTTCTTT. It translates to CASSSDDRGNTEAFF. The chain employs TRBV5-1 and TRBJ1-1, with 8 bases matching TRBD1. The length of the CDR3 is 15 residues. Germline V gene sequence: CDR1 SGHRS, CDR2 YFSETQ. V was clipped by 3 bases and J by 1 base; unmatched bases: 5.